Each of the 27 T cell receptor beta chains below was sequenced from the same sample in a study of blood T cell repertoires in COVID-19. Libraries were prepared by immunoSEQ multiplex PCR; TCRdb keeps only in-frame clonotypes and omits some of them. Of about 190,000 clones in the sample, about 88% were seen once. Sequenced input: PBMCs or T cells enriched from blood (not recorded which). Receptors were obtained from a woman in her twenties or thirties who had recovered from COVID-19.

The chain couples TRBV7-9 to TRBJ2-1; 10 nucleotides line up with TRBD2. Germline V CDR1 and CDR2: SEHNR, FQNEAQ (reference sequence). Trimming cost V 7 bases and J 9 bases; bases outside gene matches: 9. The CDR3 length is 14 residues. The CDR3 region is CASKRASGRSEQFF. The DNA of the CDR3 is TGTGCCAGCAAGCGGGCTAGCGGGAGAAGTGAGCAGTTCTTC.

This clone was observed a handful of times. V is TRBV13 and J is TRBJ2-2, with 8 bases lining up with TRBD1. CDR3 length equals 17 residues. Germline loops: CDR1 PRHDT, CDR2 FYEKMQ (reference sequence). J was trimmed by 4 bases and V by 2 bases; bases with no gene match: 9. The CDR3 nucleotides are TGTGCCAGCAGCTTACGTACTAGCAGGGGGCGCACCGGGGAGCTGTTTTTT. Translated: CASSLRTSRGRTGELFF.

V is TRBV3-1 (or the pseudogene TRBV3-2) and J is TRBJ2-3, with 11 bases identical to TRBD2. The J segment lost 4 bases and the V segment lost 0 bases, leaving 3 bases of the junction unmatched. CDR1 and CDR2 from the germline V gene are LGHDT and YNNKEL (reference sequence). The CDR3 extends over 16 amino acids. This CDR3 is CASSQDSGRVADTQYF. The DNA of the CDR3 is TGTGCCAGCAGCCAAGATAGCGGGAGGGTGGCAGATACGCAGTATTTT.

The CDR3 DNA reads as TGTGCCAGCAGTACAATAGGAGTGAACACTGAAGCTTTCTTT. This codes for CASSTIGVNTEAFF. The V gene is TRBV27, the J gene TRBJ1-1; D not certain. The CDR3 is made up of 14 amino acids. V dropped 5 bases and J dropped 0 bases, with 10 bases sitting between them. The germline gives CDR1 MNHEY, CDR2 SMNVEV (reference sequence).

This chain connects TRBV2 to TRBJ2-3, with 7 nucleotides matching TRBD2. The CDR3 length is 13 residues. V trimming: 6 bases; J trimming: 8 bases; junction bases outside the gene matches: 8. Germline loops: CDR1 SNHLY, CDR2 FYNNEI. CDR3 in DNA: TGTGCCAGCAGCGCCGGGGGGAGTCCTACGCAGTATTTT. Amino acids: CASSAGGSPTQYF.

The CDR3 sequence is CASSLPGTINQPQHF. The CDR3 DNA reads TGTGCCAGCAGCCTGCCCGGGACAATAAATCAGCCCCAGCATTTT. The chain has TRBV28 and TRBJ1-5; perhaps TRBD1 as D (6 bases). CDR1 MDHEN and CDR2 SYDVKM come from the germline V gene. CDR3 size: 15 residues. The V gene lost 6 bases and the J gene lost 4 bases, with 16 bases spanning the gap.

V usage is TRBV29-1 and J usage is TRBJ2-2, with 8 bases identical to TRBD1. V was pared by 6 bases and J by 1 base, with 1 base of the junction left unmatched. The CDR3 consists of 13 residues. The germline V gene has CDR1 SQVTM and CDR2 ANQGSEA. CDR3 in amino acids: CSVDRENTGELFF. Written as DNA, the CDR3 is TGCAGCGTGGACAGGGAGAACACCGGGGAGCTGTTTTTT.

This clone has a handful of counts. J is TRBJ1-5 and V is TRBV15, with 11 bases that match TRBD1. The CDR3 totals 20 residues. CDR1 LNHNV and CDR2 YYDKDF come from the germline V gene (reference sequence). V dropped 0 bases and J dropped 3; count of bases not matched to a gene: 13. CDR3 nucleotides: TGTGCCACCAGCAGAGATCCCCGGTCCGGGACAGGGGGTGTCAATCAGCCCCAGCATTTT. The encoded protein is CATSRDPRSGTGGVNQPQHF.

This clone has more than one count but fewer than ten. V usage is TRBV10-1 and J usage is TRBJ2-7; 16 nucleotides agree with TRBD2. V trimming: 9 bases; J trimming: 4 bases; junction bases outside the gene matches: 9. Germline V gene sequence: CDR1 WNHNN, CDR2 SYGVQD (reference sequence). This CDR3 is built from 16 residues. In nucleotides, the CDR3 is TGCGCCAGAGCCGGGACTAGCGGGAGGGTTGGGTACGAGCAGTACTTC. Translating it yields CARAGTSGRVGYEQYF.

The table lists this clone with a count of one. The V call is TRBV6-5, the J call TRBJ1-2, with 7 nucleotides matching TRBD1. J lost 6 bases, V lost 5 bases, and 6 bases had no gene match. The germline CDR1 and CDR2 sequences are MNHEY and SVGAGI. The CDR3 has 13 amino acids. The CDR3 loop reads CASSRGGLDGYTF. For the CDR3, the DNA is TGTGCCAGCAGTAGAGGGGGCCTGGATGGCTACACCTTC.

In its sample, this clone was seen once. The V and J genes are TRBV5-4 and TRBJ1-1; D is undetermined. CDR3 length: 12 residues. Per the germline V gene, CDR1 is SGHNT and CDR2 is YYREEE (reference sequence). V shed 0 bases and J shed 4 bases, with 4 bases lying between them. The CDR3 sequence: CASSLGLTEAFF. CDR3 DNA sequence: TGTGCCAGCAGCTTGGGTCTCACTGAAGCTTTCTTT.

The J gene is TRBJ2-1, the V gene TRBV5-1, with D possibly being TRBD2 (5 bases). Trimming pared 1 base from V and 0 bases from J, leaving 14 bases between. The CDR3 is 17 residues long. CDR1 is SGHRS and CDR2 is YFSETQ in the germline V gene. CDR3 bases: TGCGCCAGCAGCTTGTATTTGTCGGGGTCCTCCTACAATGAGCAGTTCTTC. It specifies CASSLYLSGSSYNEQFF.

On this clone itself: Other DNA sequences in this specimen translate into the identical CDR3. The rearrangement links TRBV28 to TRBJ1-3, with D possibly being TRBD1 (6 bases). This CDR3 spans 15 amino acids. Germline lookup yields CDR1 MDHEN and CDR2 SYDVKM. Trimming pared 3 bases from V and 0 bases from J, leaving 9 bases between. CDR3 DNA sequence: TGTGCCAGCAGTTTGGACAGCCGCTCTGGAAACACCATATATTTT. Protein sequence: CASSLDSRSGNTIYF.

The gene calls are TRBV14 and TRBJ1-1, with unresolved D. The CDR3 contains 17 residues. V dropped 2 bases and J dropped 6 bases, with 22 bases sitting between them. Germline loops: CDR1 SGHDN, CDR2 FVKESK. CDR3 loop: CASSQLRKRDSYAEAFF. CDR3 coding DNA: TGTGCCAGCAGCCAACTCCGAAAACGCGATTCTTACGCTGAAGCTTTCTTT.

This clone was detected a few times. The chain recombines TRBV27 with TRBJ1-4; unclear D gene. V gave up 3 bases and J gave up 4 bases, with 12 bases separating them. CDR1 and CDR2 (germline): MNHEY, SMNVEV (reference sequence). The CDR3 is 15 residues long. CDR3 nucleotides: TGTGCCAGCAGTTTGCTTTTGGGAGGTAATGAAAAACTGTTTTTT. Its protein product is CASSLLLGGNEKLFF.

This rearrangement joins TRBV5-1 to TRBJ2-7; the D gene is possibly TRBD1 (5 bases). The germline V gene has CDR1 SGHRS and CDR2 YFSETQ. V was pared by 6 bases and J by 2 bases, with 9 bases between. This CDR3 region has 12 residues. CDR3: CASTAGPYEQYF. The CDR3 region has the DNA TGCGCCAGCACGGCAGGGCCCTACGAGCAGTACTTC.

V usage is TRBV11-2 and J usage is TRBJ2-1, with D possibly being TRBD2 (6 bases). The germline V gene encodes CDR1 SGHAT and CDR2 FQNNGV. The CDR3 is 13 residues long. The V gene lost 5 bases and the J gene lost 6 bases, with 11 bases spanning the gap. The CDR3 DNA reads TGTGCCAGCAGCGACACAGCGGGCAATGAGCAGTTCTTC. This translates into CASSDTAGNEQFF.

The gene calls are TRBV19 and TRBJ1-2; 8 bases agree with TRBD1. Trimming cost V 7 bases and J 8 bases; bases outside gene matches: 15. Germline V gene sequence: CDR1 LNHDA, CDR2 SQIVND (reference sequence). The CDR3 is made up of 15 amino acids. DNA of the CDR3: TGTGCCAGTACCCCACCAGGGGGCGCAGTCGGAGGCTACACCTTC. This translates into CASTPPGGAVGGYTF.

The J gene is TRBJ1-1, the V gene TRBV5-4; TRBD1 is a possible D gene (5 bases). Between the trimmed V and J ends, which lost 0 bases and 5 bases, there was a span of 14 bases. The V gene's germline CDR1 is SGHNT and CDR2 YYREEE (reference sequence). The CDR3 is 15 residues long. The chain's CDR3 is CASSLEKSKGTEAFF. DNA of the CDR3: TGTGCCAGCAGCTTGGAAAAGAGCAAGGGGACTGAAGCTTTCTTT.

This clone was detected a few times. The J gene is TRBJ1-2, the V gene TRBV6-5; 9 positions agree with TRBD1. V lost 5 bases and J lost 8; bases outside the gene matches: 9. Germline CDR1 reads MNHEY; CDR2 reads SVGAGI. The CDR3 length is 14 residues. The DNA of the CDR3 is TGTGCCAGCAGTAAACAGGGGGCCTACCGGGGCTACACCTTC. The encoded protein is CASSKQGAYRGYTF.

J is TRBJ2-6 and V is TRBV2; tentatively, D is TRBD1 (9 bases). Trimming removed 9 bases at V and 1 base at J, with 25 bases between. Per the germline V gene, CDR1 is SNHLY and CDR2 is FYNNEI. The CDR3 length is 19 residues. DNA of the CDR3: TGTGCCAGAGGGGACAGGGCCTTGGCGGGAGGTTCTGGGGCCAACGTCCTGACTTTC. Its protein is CARGDRALAGGSGANVLTF.

The chain joins TRBV18 to TRBJ2-3; 7 positions match TRBD1. V lost 5 bases to trimming and J lost 3 bases; unmatched junction nucleotides: 8. CDR1 is KGHSH and CDR2 is LQKENI in the germline V gene. There are 15 residues in the CDR3. The CDR3 loop reads CASSNGQVRTDTQYF. In DNA form, the CDR3 reads TGTGCCAGCTCAAATGGACAGGTTCGGACAGATACGCAGTATTTT.

The chain joins TRBV19 to TRBJ2-7; TRBD2 matches 10 bases. Germline CDR1 LNHDA, CDR2 SQIVND (reference sequence). There are 14 residues in the CDR3. The ends lost 5 bases at V and 3 bases at J; junction bases unmatched: 4. CDR3 sequence (DNA): TGTGCCAGTAGTCCCGGACTAGCGGTCTACGAGCAGTACTTC. Translating it yields CASSPGLAVYEQYF.

The V gene is TRBV27, the J gene TRBJ2-1, with 10 nucleotides matching TRBD2. V lost 6 bases to trimming and J lost 3 bases; unmatched junction nucleotides: 5. This CDR3 is 15 amino acids long. The germline gives CDR1 MNHEY, CDR2 SMNVEV (reference sequence). Written as DNA, the CDR3 is TGTGCCAGCAGGGGGGGACTAGCGAACTACAATGAGCAGTTCTTC. This codes for CASRGGLANYNEQFF.

The V call is TRBV6-5, the J call TRBJ2-7; possible D gene TRBD2, 6 bases. CDR3 length: 13 amino acids. Trimming pared 5 bases from V and 9 bases from J, leaving 17 bases between. In germline, CDR1 is MNHEY, CDR2 SVGAGI. The CDR3 nucleotides read TGTGCCAGCAGTAGCCCCCCGGGGGTTGGGCAGTACGTC. Translation gives CASSSPPGVGQYV.

The rearrangement joins TRBV27 to TRBJ1-6; D remains ambiguous. V lost 3 bases, J lost 10 bases, and 10 bases lay in between. The length of the CDR3 is 13 residues. Looked up from germline, CDR1 is MNHEY and CDR2 is SMNVEV (reference sequence). In nucleotides, the CDR3 is TGTGCCAGCAGTTTCAATTCGGGATCACCCCTCCACTTT. Encoded protein: CASSFNSGSPLHF.

CDR3 in DNA: TGTGCCAGTAGTCGGGTCAGCGGGGGGTACAATGAGCAGTTCTTC. This sequence encodes CASSRVSGGYNEQFF. V gene TRBV19 combines with J gene TRBJ2-1; 9 bases are a match to TRBD2. V shed 5 bases and J 4 bases; nucleotides not matched to a gene: 6. The CDR3 totals 15 residues. The germline V gene encodes CDR1 LNHDA and CDR2 SQIVND (reference sequence).